The entry that follows covers one T cell receptor beta chain sequence. CDR3 length: 15 amino acids. The V segment lost 4 bases and the J segment 7 bases; nucleotides outside the gene matches: 7. Germline lookup yields CDR1 SGHVS and CDR2 FNYEAQ. This sample was included in a study of blood T cell repertoires in COVID-19. Background on the study: COVID-19 samples, acute and convalescent, were from the United States, Italy and Spain. Nucleic acid was either cDNA or gDNA, and it came from T cells, B-cell-depleted T cells, or PBMCs.

As originally analysed: Reference gene primers were amplified, and this amplification served to estimate nucleated cell counts. This table comes from immunoSEQ multiplex PCR, and its TCRdb copy is limited to in-frame clones, with some not included. V, J and clone size are taken as reported in that table, and D and trimming were inferred from the DNA itself. This sample has about 330,000 clones, with approximately 88% found just once. The V gene is TRBV7-6, the J gene TRBJ1-4, with 9 bases matching TRBD1. The TCR originated in a woman between 50 and 59 years old with active or convalescent COVID-19. Input material: peripheral blood. The CDR3 DNA reads as TGTGCCAGCAGCTCTGGGACAGGGTTGCGTGAAAAACTGTTTTTT. Translating it yields CASSSGTGLREKLFF.